The 10 T cell receptor beta chains presented below share a single source sample, sequenced in a study of shared clonotypes between healthy human individuals. Some clones are missing from TCRdb's copy, which holds only in-frame ones; the method was immunoSEQ multiplex PCR. The sample yields about 1.1 million clones, approximately 80% seen once. Sample: memory CD4+ T cells from PBMCs. Noted subset: CD45RA-negative fraction. These receptors all come from a man between 18 and 35 years old in good health. Some clones in this sample may be carry-over from other donors' samples.

The J gene is TRBJ2-1, the V gene TRBV30; 7 bases are shared with TRBD1. J gave up 0 bases and V 3 bases, and 8 bases lay outside the gene matches. The V gene's germline CDR1 is GTSNPN and CDR2 SVGIG (reference sequence). This CDR3 has 16 amino acids. The CDR3 region has the DNA TGTGCCTGGAGCGCGTTGGACAGGAGCTCCTACAATGAGCAGTTCTTC. Its protein is CAWSALDRSSYNEQFF. Complete variable domain (other parts from reference TRBV30 and TRBJ2-1): SQTIHQWPATLVQPVGSPLSLECTVEGTSNPNLYWYRQAAGRGLQLLFYSVGIGQISSEVPQNLSASRPQDRQFILSSKKLLLSDSGFYLCAWSALDRSSYNEQFFGPGTRLTVL.

The V gene is TRBV5-4, the J gene TRBJ2-5, with 8 bases lining up with TRBD1. Germline CDR1 reads SGHNT; CDR2 reads YYREEE (reference sequence). This CDR3 has 16 amino acids. Trimming at V came to 1 base and at J to 3 bases, leaving 8 bases not matched to a gene. CDR3 in amino acids: CASSLLQGAGKETQYF. DNA for the CDR3: TGTGCCAGCAGCTTGCTGCAGGGGGCGGGAAAAGAGACCCAGTACTTC. The variable domain in full, completed from reference TRBV5-4 and TRBJ2-5, reads ETGVTQSPTHLIKTRGQQVTLRCSSQSGHNTVSWYQQALGQGPQFIFQYYREEENGRGNFPPRFSGLQFPNYSSELNVNALELDDSALYLCASSLLQGAGKETQYFGPGTRLLVL.

This clone was seen a single time. The chain combines TRBV14 with TRBJ2-1; a weak D match, TRBD2 (6 bases). V was trimmed by 2 bases and J by 8 bases, leaving 16 bases between them. CDR3 length: 15 amino acids. Germline assignment: CDR1 SGHDN and CDR2 FVKESK. DNA for the CDR3: TGTGCCAGCAGCCAACTAAATAGCCTAGCGTATGAGCAGTTCTTC. It translates to CASSQLNSLAYEQFF.

This clone was found once. This chain links TRBV14 with TRBJ2-7; 8 bases map to TRBD1. The CDR3 is 15 residues long. CDR1 and CDR2 from the germline V gene are SGHDN and FVKESK. With 1 base clipped from V and 2 bases from J, the junction kept 4 bases outside the gene matches. The CDR3 DNA reads TGTGCCAGCAGCCAAGCCGGGACAGGCCCCTACGAGCAGTACTTC. It codes for CASSQAGTGPYEQYF.

In this sample, this clone turned up once. The J gene is TRBJ2-1, the V gene TRBV18; D is unclear. Germline values: CDR1 KGHSH, CDR2 LQKENI. The CDR3 covers 15 residues. Trimming pared 6 bases from V and 3 bases from J, leaving 15 bases between. This chain's CDR3 is CASSNVSLVYNEQFF. The CDR3 DNA sequence: TGTGCCAGCTCCAATGTTAGTTTGGTCTACAATGAGCAGTTCTTC. The entire variable domain, with the rest obtained from reference TRBV18 and TRBJ2-1, is as follows: NAGVMQNPRHLVRRRGQEARLRCSPMKGHSHVYWYRQLPEEGLKFMVYLQKENIIDESGMPKERFSAEFPKEGPSILRIQQVVRGDSAAYFCASSNVSLVYNEQFFGPGTRLTVL.

V and J are TRBV5-1 and TRBJ1-1, with a possible D match to TRBD1 (5 bases). The CDR3 length is 14 residues. Trimming removed 2 bases from V and 4 bases from J, with 12 bases in between. Germline CDR1 reads SGHRS; CDR2 reads YFSETQ. The CDR3 reads CASSFGGGVTEAFF. Written as DNA, the CDR3 is TGCGCCAGCAGCTTTGGGGGTGGTGTCACTGAAGCTTTCTTT.

The chain recombines TRBV7-2 with TRBJ2-7; TRBD1 agrees at 9 bases. Germline assignment: CDR1 SGHTA and CDR2 FQGNSA. The CDR3 loop spans 15 amino acids. With V trimmed by 1 base and J by 2 bases, 3 bases remained unmatched. This CDR3 is CASSLEGTGTYEQYF. In DNA form, the CDR3 reads TGTGCCAGCAGCTTAGAAGGGACAGGGACCTACGAGCAGTACTTC.

This sequence joins TRBV5-6 and TRBJ1-5, with D perhaps TRBD1 (5 bases). The CDR3 spans 16 residues. V lost 7 bases and J lost 6, with 23 bases in between. Looked up from germline, CDR1 is SGHDT and CDR2 is YYEEEE. The CDR3 loop reads CASQMTMKQGLQPQHF. CDR3 DNA: TGTGCCAGCCAGATGACTATGAAGCAGGGACTTCAGCCCCAGCATTTT.

The rearrangement joins TRBV30 to TRBJ2-5; 7 nucleotides match TRBD1. The CDR3 has 12 residues. Germline V gene data show CDR1 as GTSNPN and CDR2 as SVGIG (reference sequence). V shed 5 bases and J 7 bases; nucleotides not matched to a gene: 7. The CDR3 spells CAWGPSGGTQYF. CDR3 nucleotides: TGTGCCTGGGGACCCTCAGGGGGGACCCAGTACTTC.

This sequence joins TRBV7-9 and TRBJ1-5; 7 positions agree with TRBD1. Germline V gives CDR1 SEHNR, CDR2 FQNEAQ (reference sequence). Unmatched junction bases numbered 16, after V lost 1 base and J lost 4 bases. The CDR3 totals 19 residues. The CDR3 here is CASSLDLSWGRQGNQPQHF. CDR3 nucleotides: TGTGCCAGCAGCTTAGACTTATCGTGGGGTAGACAGGGTAATCAGCCCCAGCATTTT. Drawing the rest from reference TRBV7-9 and TRBJ1-5, the complete variable domain is DTGVSQNPRHKITKRGQNVTFRCDPISEHNRLYWYRQTLGQGPEFLTYFQNEAQLEKSRLLSDRFSAERPKGSFSTLEIQRTEQGDSAMYLCASSLDLSWGRQGNQPQHFGDGTRLSIL.